This is a list of T cell receptor beta chains from one sample in a study of regulatory T cells in long-lasting Graves disease. TCRdb independently ran MiXCR on the multiplex PCR reads; one entry per CDR3 protein. In the table there are 300,000 to 350,000 distinct CDR3 sequences, 15% to 20% of which are singletons. The sequences come from peripheral blood mononuclear cells (PBMCs), collected when the disease was refractory, from a patient treated with antithyroid drugs. All receptors come from a female donor with Graves disease. The CDR3 runs from the conserved cysteine through the conserved F or W. The order of the fields is V gene, D gene, CDR3 length, clone size, J gene, CDR3 DNA, CDR3 protein. A D gene is named only where the DNA matches it firmly. Size tells how often a clone was seen (once, few, many) or the class of an expanded clone, and some rows leave it out.

>TRBV2|-|17|-|TRBJ2-3
TGTGCCAGCAGTGAAGACCTACGGGAGAAAGGCACAGATACGCAGTATTTT
CASSEDLREKGTDTQYF
>TRBV13|-|12|many|TRBJ2-5
TGTGCCAGCAGCTCAGGGAAAGGGACCCAGTACTTC
CASSSGKGTQYF
>TRBV7-2|TRBD1|16|many|TRBJ2-5
TGTGCCAGCAGCTTAGGGGTGACAGGGCGCGGGGAGACCCAGTACTTC
CASSLGVTGRGETQYF
>TRBV12-5|-|16|many|TRBJ1-1
TGTGCTAGTGGTCCCCGGCGGGGTGCAGGGAACACTGAAGCTTTCTTT
CASGPRRGAGNTEAFF
>TRBV5-5|-|13|few|TRBJ1-2
TGTGCCAGCAGCTTGTGGGGCCAACAAGGCTACACCTTC
CASSLWGQQGYTF
>TRBV9|TRBD1|15|-|TRBJ1-1
TGTGCCAGCAGCGTAGAAGGACAGGGGGGAGGTGAAGCTTTCTTT
CASSVEGQGGGEAFF
>TRBV12-3/TRBV12-4|-|14|many|TRBJ2-5
TGTGCCAGCAGTGAACTAGGCACCGGGGAGACCCAGTACTTC
CASSELGTGETQYF
>TRBV7-2|-|12|few|TRBJ2-2
TGTGCCAGCAGCTCTTACACCGGGGAGCTGCTTTTT
CASSSYTGELLF
>TRBV19|TRBD1|15|few|TRBJ2-2
TGTGCCAGTAAACCCCCGACAGGGACCACCGGGGAGCTGTTTTTT
CASKPPTGTTGELFF
>TRBV7-8|TRBD1|13|many|TRBJ2-7
TGTGCCAGCAGCCTGGGACAGTACTACGAGCAGTACTTC
CASSLGQYYEQYF
>TRBV12-3/TRBV12-4|-|18|many|TRBJ1-1
TGTGCCAGCAGTTTACAGGGTCGGGTTCTCCTGACCCGCACGGGAGCTTTCTTT
CASSLQGRVLLTRTGAFF
>TRBV2|-|13|many|TRBJ1-2
TGTGCCAGCAGTGAAGCCAGTTCTTATGGCTACACCTTC
CASSEASSYGYTF
>TRBV4-1|-|11|-|TRBJ2-7
TGCGCCAGCAGCCCCAGGATTCGGGGGTACTTC
CASSPRIRGYF
>TRBV5-1|-|15|-|TRBJ1-5
TGCGCCAGCAGCTTGCACGGCCGAGGGGGGCAGCCCCAGCATTTT
CASSLHGRGGQPQHF
>TRBV9|-|14|few|TRBJ1-5
TGTGCCAGCAGCGTAGGGGGAGGGGAGCAGCCCCAGCATTTT
CASSVGGGEQPQHF
>TRBV5-1|-|15|few|TRBJ1-1
TGCGCCAGCAGCCCGGACGTTGGGGGGGGACCTGAAGCTTTCTTT
CASSPDVGGGPEAFF
>TRBV12-3/TRBV12-4|-|14|many|TRBJ1-1
TGTGCCGGAAAAAAACAGGGCGCAGGCACTGAAGCTTTCTTT
CAGKKQGAGTEAFF
>TRBV9|-|13|-|TRBJ1-1
TGTGCCAGCAGCGTAGGCGAGCTTGGGGTAGCTTTCTTT
CASSVGELGVAFF
>TRBV4-1|TRBD1|18|few|TRBJ2-2
TGCGCCAGCAGCCCAAGGAGATTCTGGGACAGGGGCCCGGGATTGCTGTTTTTT
CASSPRRFWDRGPGLLFF
>TRBV11-2|-|16|many|TRBJ2-7
TGTGCCAGCAGCTTAGATAGGTGGGAGATTCCTAACGAGCAGTACTTC
CASSLDRWEIPNEQYF
>TRBV3-1|-|12|few|TRBJ2-7
TGTGCCAGCAGCCAGCACAGGGTCGAGCAGTACTTC
CASSQHRVEQYF
>TRBV2|-|13|-|TRBJ2-7
TGTGCCAGCAGTTGGACGGAACTCTACGAGCAGTACTTC
CASSWTELYEQYF
>TRBV6-2/TRBV6-3|-|12|many|TRBJ2-7
TGTGCCAGCGTGGACACCACCTACGAGCAGTACTTC
CASVDTTYEQYF
>TRBV10-3|-|19|many|TRBJ1-2
TGTGCCATCAGTGGTCAAGCGCTAATCGGGGGGGCCGTCAACTATGGCTACACCTTC
CAISGQALIGGAVNYGYTF
>TRBV11-2|-|13|few|TRBJ2-5
TGTGCCAGCAGTCTTCTCCCGGAGGAGACCCAGTACTTC
CASSLLPEETQYF
>TRBV7-8|TRBD2|13|many|TRBJ2-7
TGTGCCAGCAGCACAGGTAGCGGGGAGTCTACGTACTTC
CASSTGSGESTYF
>TRBV2|TRBD2|15|many|TRBJ2-7
TGTGCCAGCAGCGGGGGTGCGGGAGGGACCTACGAGCAGTACTTC
CASSGGAGGTYEQYF
>TRBV20-1|TRBD1|14|-|TRBJ1-3
TGCAGTACACGACGCCGGACAGGGGGAAACACCATATATTTT
CSTRRRTGGNTIYF
>TRBV30|-|13|-|TRBJ2-7
TGTGCCTGGGGGAAAGGGGGGGCCTACGAGCAGTACTTC
CAWGKGGAYEQYF
>TRBV7-8|TRBD1|15|many|TRBJ1-1
TGTGCCAGCAGCCACCGGGACAGGGGGTACACTGAAGCTTTCTTT
CASSHRDRGYTEAFF
>TRBV28|-|14|-|TRBJ2-1
TGTGCCAGCAATATAGATCAAGCGACGGTTGAGCAGTTCTTC
CASNIDQATVEQFF
>TRBV24-1|-|13|many|TRBJ1-5
TGTGCCACCAGTCGCCAAAAGGATCAGCCCCAGCATTTT
CATSRQKDQPQHF
>TRBV6-5|TRBD1|17|-|TRBJ2-2
TGTGCCAGCAGTTACTCTCCGACAGGGGACCAAACCGGGGAGCTGCTTTTT
CASSYSPTGDQTGELLF
>TRBV30|-|13|-|TRBJ2-2
TGTGCCTGGAGTCCCGGTCTGGCCGGGGAGCTGTTTTTT
CAWSPGLAGELFF